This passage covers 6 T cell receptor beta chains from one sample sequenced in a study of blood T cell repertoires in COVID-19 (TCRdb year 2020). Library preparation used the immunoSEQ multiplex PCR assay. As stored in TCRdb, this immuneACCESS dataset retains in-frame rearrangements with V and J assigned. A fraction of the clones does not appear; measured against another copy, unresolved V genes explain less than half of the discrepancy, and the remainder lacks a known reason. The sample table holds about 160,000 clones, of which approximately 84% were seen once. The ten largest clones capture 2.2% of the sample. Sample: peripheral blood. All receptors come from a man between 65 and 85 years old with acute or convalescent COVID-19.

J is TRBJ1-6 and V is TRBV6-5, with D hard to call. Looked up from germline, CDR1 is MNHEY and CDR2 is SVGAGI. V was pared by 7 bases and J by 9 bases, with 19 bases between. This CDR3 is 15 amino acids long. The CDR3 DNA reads TGTGCCAGCACGCGCACGGCTTTAAGCGGTTCACCCCTCCACTTT. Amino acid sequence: CASTRTALSGSPLHF.

Here the CDR3 reads CASSPDKWADTQYF. CDR3 coding DNA: TGCGCCAGCAGCCCTGACAAATGGGCAGATACGCAGTATTTT. This sequence joins TRBV5-1 and TRBJ2-3; no clear D gene. CDR3 size: 14 residues. In germline, CDR1 is SGHRS, CDR2 YFSETQ. V was trimmed by 4 bases and J by 4 bases, leaving 13 bases between them.

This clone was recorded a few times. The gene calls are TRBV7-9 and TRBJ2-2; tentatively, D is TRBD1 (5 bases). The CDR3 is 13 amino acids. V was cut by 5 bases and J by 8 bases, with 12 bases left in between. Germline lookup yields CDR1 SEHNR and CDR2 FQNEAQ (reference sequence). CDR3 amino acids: CASSPNSGGELFF. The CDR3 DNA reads TGTGCCAGCAGCCCAAACTCAGGGGGGGAGCTGTTTTTT.

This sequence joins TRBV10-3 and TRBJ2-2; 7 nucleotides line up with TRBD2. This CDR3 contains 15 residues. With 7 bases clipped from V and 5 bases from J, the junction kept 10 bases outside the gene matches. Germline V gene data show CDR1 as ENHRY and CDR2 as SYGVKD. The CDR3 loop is CAITSSRGGTGELFF. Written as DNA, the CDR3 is TGTGCCATCACTTCCTCCCGGGGAGGGACCGGGGAGCTGTTTTTT.

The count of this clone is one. The CDR3, as DNA: TGCGCCAGCAGCTCCAGGCGCGACAGGGAGACCGGGGAGCTGTTTTTT. Translated, it gives CASSSRRDRETGELFF. The chain is built from TRBV5-1 and TRBJ2-2; 7 nucleotides line up with TRBD1. Germline V lookup: CDR1 SGHRS, CDR2 YFSETQ. Trimming removed 3 bases from V and 5 bases from J; junction bases left unmatched: 10. The CDR3 runs to 16 residues.

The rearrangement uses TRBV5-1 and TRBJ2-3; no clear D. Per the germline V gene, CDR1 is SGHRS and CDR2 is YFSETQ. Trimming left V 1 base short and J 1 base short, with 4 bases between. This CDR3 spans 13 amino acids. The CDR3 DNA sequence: TGCGCCAGCAGCTTGTTAGGCACAGATACGCAGTATTTT. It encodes CASSLLGTDTQYF.